The following is a TCR beta chain sequence with its context. Its antigen is unidentified. About 0.5 to 1 ug RNA was reverse transcribed with random hexamers. MiXCR, applied by TCRdb to the immunoSEQ multiplex PCR reads, yields one record per CDR3 protein. Among about 83,000 distinct CDR3 sequences, about 96% were seen once, and the ten largest hold about 0.39%. V was clipped by 1 base and J by 6 bases, with 8 bases between them. Germline V gene lookup returns CDR1 SGHDT and CDR2 YYEEEE. This CDR3 comprises 12 residues. The sample is drawn from a study of CD8 T cells in Susac syndrome. The study, taken as a whole, reports: The study identified about fifteen and five Susac-specific public clones in total CD8+ and CD8+ TEMRA repertoires.

Patients with Susac syndrome showed fulfilment of recently defined diagnostic criteria for definite or probable disease. TEMRA cells were enriched by FACS, while CD8+ and CD4+ T cells were obtained through a negative isolation that was performed magnetically. The sequence derives from a human donor with Susac syndrome. Sequencing used CD8+ T cells from PBMCs. This chain joins TRBV5-6 and TRBJ2-7; D remains unclear. The CDR3 DNA follows: TGTGCCAGCAGCTTGAGAAACGCCGAGCAGTACGTC. Its translation is CASSLRNAEQYV.